Below, one TCR beta chain is given with its context. Other DNA sequences in the same sample also yield this CDR3. The table came from immunoSEQ multiplex PCR; TCRdb's copy has only in-frame clones and leaves some out. The sample contains some 21,000 clones, just over 90% of which appear only once. The data belong to a study of T cells in localized non-small cell lung cancer. Trimming pared 4 bases from V and 8 bases from J, leaving 18 bases between. Germline V CDR1 and CDR2: SGHRS, YFSETQ. This CDR3 comprises 14 residues. The chain links TRBV5-1 to TRBJ1-2; maybe TRBD1 (6 bases). The input for sequencing was peripheral blood, taken before any cancer treatment. The TCR sequence derives from a woman aged 40-70 years with stage I lung adenocarcinoma. The CDR3 sequence: CASSLETGAQGYTF. DNA for the CDR3: TGCGCCAGCAGCCTAGAGACGGGGGCGCAGGGCTACACCTTC.